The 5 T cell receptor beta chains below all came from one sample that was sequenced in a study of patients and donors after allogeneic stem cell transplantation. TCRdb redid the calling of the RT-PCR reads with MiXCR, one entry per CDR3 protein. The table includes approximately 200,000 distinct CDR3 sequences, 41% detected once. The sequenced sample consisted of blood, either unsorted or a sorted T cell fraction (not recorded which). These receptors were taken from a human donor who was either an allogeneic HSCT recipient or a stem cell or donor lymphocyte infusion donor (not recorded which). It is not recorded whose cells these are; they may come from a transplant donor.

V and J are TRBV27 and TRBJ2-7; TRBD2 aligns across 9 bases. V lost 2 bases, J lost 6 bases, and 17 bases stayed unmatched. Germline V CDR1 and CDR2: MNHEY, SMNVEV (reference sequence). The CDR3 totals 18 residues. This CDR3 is CASSLKLETLSGSGEQYF. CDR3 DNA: TGTGCCAGCAGTTTAAAGCTCGAAACCCTTAGCGGGAGCGGCGAGCAGTACTTC.

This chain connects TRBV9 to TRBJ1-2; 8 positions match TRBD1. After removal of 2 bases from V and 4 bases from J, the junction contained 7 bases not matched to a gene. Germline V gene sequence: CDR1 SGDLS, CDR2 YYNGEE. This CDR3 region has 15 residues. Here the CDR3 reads CASSVYRGNGYGYTF. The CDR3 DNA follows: TGTGCCAGCAGCGTGTACAGGGGGAACGGCTATGGCTACACCTTC.

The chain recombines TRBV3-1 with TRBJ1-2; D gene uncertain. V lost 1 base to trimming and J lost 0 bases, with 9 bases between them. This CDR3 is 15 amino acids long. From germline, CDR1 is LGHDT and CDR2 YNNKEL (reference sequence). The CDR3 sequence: CASSQVPGANYGYTF. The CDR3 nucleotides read TGTGCCAGCAGCCAAGTACCCGGGGCTAACTATGGCTACACCTTC.

The CDR3 reads CASRLGGSNQPQHF. CDR3 bases: TGTGCCAGCAGGCTGGGGGGATCCAATCAGCCCCAGCATTTT. The rearrangement joins TRBV12-3 or TRBV12-4 to TRBJ1-5, with TRBD1 as a possible D gene (5 bases). V was shortened by 6 bases and J by 3 bases, with 12 bases between the two germline ends. This CDR3 has 14 residues.

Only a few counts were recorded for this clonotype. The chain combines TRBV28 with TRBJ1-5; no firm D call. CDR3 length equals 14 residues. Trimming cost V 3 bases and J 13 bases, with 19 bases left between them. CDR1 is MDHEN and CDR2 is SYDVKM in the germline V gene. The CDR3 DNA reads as TGTGCCAGCAGTTTTCTACCCCCCGGACTAACGCAGCATTTT. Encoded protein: CASSFLPPGLTQHF.